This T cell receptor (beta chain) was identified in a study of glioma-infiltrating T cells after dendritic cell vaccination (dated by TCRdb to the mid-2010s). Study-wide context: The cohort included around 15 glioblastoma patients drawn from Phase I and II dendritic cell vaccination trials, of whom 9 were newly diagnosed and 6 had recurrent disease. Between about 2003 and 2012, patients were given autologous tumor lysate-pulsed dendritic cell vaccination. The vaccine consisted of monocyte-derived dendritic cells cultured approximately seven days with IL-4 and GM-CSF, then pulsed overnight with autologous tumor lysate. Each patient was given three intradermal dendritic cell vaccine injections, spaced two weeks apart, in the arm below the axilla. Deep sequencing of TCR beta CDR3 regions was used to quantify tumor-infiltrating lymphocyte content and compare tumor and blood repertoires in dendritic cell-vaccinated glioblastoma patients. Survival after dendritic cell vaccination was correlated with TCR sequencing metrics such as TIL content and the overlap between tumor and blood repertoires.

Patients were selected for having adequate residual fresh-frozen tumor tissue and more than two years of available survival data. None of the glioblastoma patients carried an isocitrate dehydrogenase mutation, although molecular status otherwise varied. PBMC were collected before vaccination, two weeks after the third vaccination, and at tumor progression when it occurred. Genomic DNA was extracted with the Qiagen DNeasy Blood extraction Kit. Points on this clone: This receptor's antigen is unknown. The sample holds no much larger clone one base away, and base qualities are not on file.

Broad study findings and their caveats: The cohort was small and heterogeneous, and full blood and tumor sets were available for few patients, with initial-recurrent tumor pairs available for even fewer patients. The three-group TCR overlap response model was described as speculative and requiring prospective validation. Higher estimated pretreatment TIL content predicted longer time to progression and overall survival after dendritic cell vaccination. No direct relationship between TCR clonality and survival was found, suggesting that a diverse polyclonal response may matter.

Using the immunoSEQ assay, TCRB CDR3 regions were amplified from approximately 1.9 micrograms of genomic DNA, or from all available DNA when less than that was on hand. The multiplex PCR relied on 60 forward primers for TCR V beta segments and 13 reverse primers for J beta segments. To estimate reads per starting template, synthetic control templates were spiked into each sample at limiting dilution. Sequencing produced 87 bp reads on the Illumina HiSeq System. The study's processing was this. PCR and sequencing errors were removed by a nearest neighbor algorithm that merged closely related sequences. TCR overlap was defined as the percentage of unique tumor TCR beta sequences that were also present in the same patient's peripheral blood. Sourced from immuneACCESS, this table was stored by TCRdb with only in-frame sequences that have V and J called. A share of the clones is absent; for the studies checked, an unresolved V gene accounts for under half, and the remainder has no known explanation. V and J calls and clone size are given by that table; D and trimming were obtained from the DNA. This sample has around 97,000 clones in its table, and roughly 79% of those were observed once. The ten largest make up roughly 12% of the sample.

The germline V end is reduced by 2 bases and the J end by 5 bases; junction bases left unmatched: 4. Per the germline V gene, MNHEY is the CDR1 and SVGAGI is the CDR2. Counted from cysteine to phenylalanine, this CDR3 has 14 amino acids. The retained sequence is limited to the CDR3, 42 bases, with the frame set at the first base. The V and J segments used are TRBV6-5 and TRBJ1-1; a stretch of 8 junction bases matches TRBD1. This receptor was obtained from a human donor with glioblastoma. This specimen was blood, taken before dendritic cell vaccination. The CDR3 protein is CASSYQGASTEAFF. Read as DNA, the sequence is TGTGCCAGCAGTTACCAGGGGGCGAGTACTGAAGCTTTCTTT.